These T cell receptor beta chains were read from a single sample in a study of cytomegalovirus exposure and HLA in healthy donors. Generated by immunoSEQ multiplex PCR, the TCRdb table keeps only in-frame clones and is missing some. The sample shows under 130,000 clones, roughly three fifths of them seen only once. The specimen was PBMCs. Receptor source: a man between 25 and 39 years old in good health and CMV-seropositive. CDR3s include the opening cysteine and the closing phenylalanine or tryptophan. D genes are given only for firm matches. The size field is filled for only some rows; it gives once, few, many or a size class.

TRBV18,-,TRBJ1-2,TRBD1,CASSHGTDYGYTF,TGTGCCAGCTCACACGGGACAGACTATGGCTACACCTTC
TRBV7-2,few,TRBJ2-4,-,CASTHGGKNIQYF,TGTGCCAGCACCCACGGGGGCAAAAACATTCAGTACTTC
TRBV5-1,-,TRBJ1-2,-,CASSGSGERNGYTF,TGCGCCAGCAGCGGATCTGGGGAGCGGAATGGCTACACCTTC
TRBV6-6,-,TRBJ1-2,TRBD1,CASSSTDRVNYGYTF,TGTGCCAGCAGTTCGACGGACAGGGTAAACTATGGCTACACCTTC
TRBV7-9,-,TRBJ1-3,TRBD1,CASSSRQGDDSGNTIYF,TGTGCCAGCAGCTCGCGACAGGGTGACGACTCTGGAAACACCATATATTTT
TRBV27,-,TRBJ2-3,TRBD2,CASSGSRGGVLGPDTQYF,TGTGCCAGCAGTGGGTCCCGTGGGGGGGTATTGGGTCCAGATACGCAGTATTTT
TRBV28,-,TRBJ1-2,-,CASSLGGGRIYTF,TGTGCCAGCAGTTTGGGCGGAGGCCGTATCTACACCTTC
TRBV5-4,-,TRBJ2-4,-,CASSLNRGIIQYF,TGTGCCAGCAGCTTGAACCGCGGGATCATTCAGTACTTC
TRBV9,-,TRBJ1-4,-,CASSPLGQGTNEKLFF,TGTGCCAGCAGCCCCCTTGGTCAGGGGACTAATGAAAAACTGTTTTTT
TRBV11-3,-,TRBJ2-5,-,CASSSRGYQETQYF,TGTGCCAGCAGCTCCCGTGGCTACCAAGAGACCCAGTACTTC
TRBV2,few,TRBJ2-4,TRBD2,CASSEIIRGGSDIQYF,TGTGCCAGCAGTGAAATAATCCGGGGAGGGTCGGACATTCAGTACTTC
TRBV11-1,-,TRBJ1-4,-,CASSFPRTTTNEKLFF,TGTGCCAGCAGCTTTCCCCGGACAACAACTAATGAAAAACTGTTTTTT
TRBV6-5,-,TRBJ2-1,-,CASCSGTLLGDEQFF,TGTGCCAGCTGCAGTGGGACACTCCTCGGGGATGAGCAGTTCTTC
TRBV2,few,TRBJ2-5,-,CASSPNRDSETQYF,TGTGCCAGCAGCCCTAACCGGGACTCAGAGACCCAGTACTTC